This passage covers 7 T cell receptor beta chains from one sample sequenced in a study of CD8+ T cells in alopecia areata. As for treatment: oral pan-JAK inhibitor, 5-10 mg twice daily. RNA, once extracted, was reverse transcribed into cDNA for use as the sequencing template. Assay: immunoSEQ multiplex PCR; the TCRdb copy retains only in-frame clones and omits some. The sample yields about 190,000 clones, roughly three fifths seen once. This specimen consisted of CD4+ T cells sorted from blood, obtained at week 4, from a patient treated with tofacitinib. The receptor source for this set is a human donor with alopecia areata.

This sequence joins TRBV7-2 and TRBJ1-2; D not resolved. The length of the CDR3 is 13 residues. Germline V gene sequence: CDR1 SGHTA, CDR2 FQGNSA. V lost 1 base to trimming and J lost 8 bases, with 11 bases between them. The DNA for the CDR3 is TGTGCCAGCAGCTTAGTGGGCAGTTTGGGCTACACCTTC. Amino acid sequence: CASSLVGSLGYTF.

This clone turned up a few times. This sequence joins TRBV7-8 and TRBJ1-2; a weak D match, TRBD1 (5 bases). CDR1 is SGHVS, CDR2 FQNEAQ, per germline. The CDR3 consists of 14 residues. Between the trimmed V and J ends, which lost 10 bases and 7 bases, there was a span of 22 bases. The CDR3 DNA follows: TGTGCCATTACGCAGGGCAGGGAAGTTGGTGGCTACACCTTC. It is translated as CAITQGREVGGYTF. Full variable domain (missing parts from reference TRBV7-8 and TRBJ1-2): GAGVSQSPRYKVAKRGQDVALRCDPISGHVSLFWYQQALGQGPEFLTYFQNEAQLDKSGLPSDRFFAERPEGSVSTLKIQRTQQEDSAVYLCAITQGREVGGYTFGSGTRLTVV.

This clone was observed a handful of times. This rearrangement joins TRBV5-4 to TRBJ1-3, with TRBD1 matching 10 bases. V gave up 4 bases and J gave up 3 bases; unmatched junction bases: 7. The CDR3 totals 16 residues. The germline V gene encodes CDR1 SGHNT and CDR2 YYREEE (reference sequence). The CDR3 loop is CASSPRQGASGNTIYF. The CDR3 DNA sequence: TGTGCCAGCAGCCCACGACAGGGGGCGAGTGGAAACACCATATATTTT.

This sequence joins TRBV7-8 and TRBJ2-3, with a tentative D call TRBD2 (7 bases). V lost 5 bases and J 6 bases, leaving 18 bases between the germline ends. This CDR3 is 15 amino acids long. Germline CDR1 SGHVS, CDR2 FQNEAQ. The chain's CDR3 is CASSLGGGPGDTQYF. The CDR3 DNA follows: TGTGCCAGCAGCCTAGGGGGAGGGCCTGGGGATACGCAGTATTTT. The full variable domain, in which reference TRBV7-8 and TRBJ2-3 provide the parts outside the CDR3, is GAGVSQSPRYKVAKRGQDVALRCDPISGHVSLFWYQQALGQGPEFLTYFQNEAQLDKSGLPSDRFFAERPEGSVSTLKIQRTQQEDSAVYLCASSLGGGPGDTQYFGPGTRLTVL.

This clone appeared a few times. The chain links TRBV7-2 to TRBJ1-5; TRBD1 is a possible D gene (5 bases). CDR1 is SGHTA and CDR2 is FQGNSA in the germline V gene. This CDR3 has 13 residues. The V end lost 4 bases, the J end lost 6 bases, and 10 bases lay between the germline ends. CDR3 protein: CASSSGGVQPQHF. The CDR3 DNA sequence: TGTGCCAGCAGCTCGGGGGGGGTTCAGCCCCAGCATTTT.

This rearrangement joins TRBV6-6 to TRBJ1-4, with no clear D. Germline V CDR1 and CDR2: MNHNY, SVGAGI (reference sequence). The CDR3 is made up of 12 amino acids. V lost 2 bases and J lost 4, with 2 bases in between. The CDR3 DNA follows: TGTGCCAGCAGTTACATTAATGAAAAACTGTTTTTT. Protein sequence: CASSYINEKLFF.

V and J are TRBV29-1 and TRBJ1-4; D is possibly TRBD1 (6 bases). Trimming took off 7 bases at V and 6 bases at J, with 18 bases between the two ends. The CDR3 covers 14 residues. CDR1 and CDR2 from the germline V gene are SQVTM and ANQGSEA. DNA of the CDR3: TGCAGCGCCCTCCAACAGGGAGGCGATGAAAAACTGTTTTTT. As protein: CSALQQGGDEKLFF.